This entry concerns a single TCR beta chain. Its antigen is unknown. Base quality data are lacking; no much larger clone is found one base away. This entry comes from a study of T cell responses to AZD1222 COVID-19 vaccine (dated by TCRdb to the early 2020s). Context from the whole study: TCR sequencing was performed for about 250 trial participants, of whom 200 to 210 were given two doses of AZD1222 and some 26 were given two doses of MenACWY control vaccine. Trial participants were enrolled by age into subgroups of 18-55, 56-69 and 70-plus years, and roughly 160, 29 and 62 TCR-sequenced participants, respectively, were included in these subgroups. The full study reports these points: Participants were mostly white British and included more females than males, and it was suggested by the authors that clonal diversity may have been underestimated. Vaccine-associated CD4 TCRs spanned the whole spike protein, with dominant responses in regions 160-218 and 743-854. No day 14 peak-response samples were available, so repertoires were characterized only after the peak T cell response. After two AZD1222 doses, spike-specific TCR breadth and depth were significantly higher than at day 0 and than in MenACWY recipients. The 56-69-year group was small, and its depth increase did not reach significance, likely because of low power. Nearly half of unique spike-specific TCRs reportedly recognized epitopes outside regions mutated in the B.1.351 and B.1.1.7 variants. Conclusions about previously exposed vaccinees are limited because only 5 or 6 AZD1222 recipients were SARS-CoV-2 seropositive at baseline.

The meaning of the sample's time point label: about 28 days (+/-7) after the second vaccine dose. AZD1222 recipients with second doses at about 4 weeks or about 12 weeks were pooled, because spike-specific TCR depth and breadth did not differ between schedules. Vaccinee samples were obtained from the UK trials COV001 and COV002, which included a single-blind randomized controlled phase 2/3 trial of AZD1222 (ChAdOx1 nCoV-19) in healthy adults. Trial participant PBMC samples were collected at day 0 and day 28 after the second dose for TCRbeta chain sequencing. The CDR3 regions of human TCRbeta chains were analyzed by immunosequencing. For the original study's pipeline: Repertoire TCRs were checked for matches against a reference library of SARS-CoV-2-specific TCRs that had been generated using the MIRA antigen-specificity platform. Breadth was defined as the fraction of unique TCRs that were SARS-CoV-2-associated. Depth was defined as the fraction of total T cells that were SARS-CoV-2-associated. Each spike-specific TCR was assigned to its reactive spike region and to a CD4 or CD8 class using the MIRA data. Log10-transformed breadth and depth values were compared by one-way ANOVA with Sidak's multiple comparisons tests. TCRdb limited this immuneACCESS table to in-frame rearrangements with V and J called. A share of clones is missing; checked studies link under half to unresolved V genes, and the rest is unexplained. That table is the source of V, J and clone size, and D and trimming were worked out from the DNA. Across this sample there are 150,000 to 200,000 clones, with about 90% seen only once. The ten largest clones take up around 0.99% of the sample.

Trimming accounts for 7 bases at V and 5 bases at J, while the number of junction bases matched to no gene is 9. For CDR1 and CDR2, the germline V gene (reference sequence) lists SEHNR and FQNEAQ. The CDR3 holds 14 amino acids from the cysteine to the phenylalanine. The sequence is cut down to CDR3 DNA, 42 bases in frame from base 1. The chain employs TRBV7-9 and TRBJ1-1; 8 bases in between match TRBD1. The sequences come from peripheral blood, collected 28 days after the second AZD1222 dose. The receptor was isolated from an adult who received the AZD1222 COVID-19 vaccine. CDR3 protein: CASTPGGADTEAFF. The nucleotide sequence is given as TGTGCCAGCACCCCAGGGGGCGCGGATACTGAAGCTTTCTTT.